Described below is a single T cell receptor beta chain sequence and its context. Its antigen is currently unknown. Researchers ran the PCR with 60 Vbeta and 13 Jbeta primers. Sequencing was performed with immunoSEQ multiplex PCR; in TCRdb, only in-frame clones are kept and a portion is missing. The table has approximately 140,000 clones, around four fifths seen once. This entry belongs to a study of cytomegalovirus exposure and HLA in healthy donors. V lost 4 bases to trimming and J lost 0 bases; unmatched junction nucleotides: 9. Germline loops: CDR1 LNHDA, CDR2 SQIVND (reference sequence). CDR3 length equals 17 residues. Study-level points and caveats: Researchers reported from a later analysis that most CMV-associated TCR beta chains appeared HLA-restricted. Analysis was performed later, and it showed HLA-associated TCR beta chains to be more clonally expanded than equally common others.

V gene TRBV19 combines with J gene TRBJ2-4, with 7 bases fitting TRBD1. The source is a boy aged 5 to 17 in good health and CMV-seronegative. Sequenced material: PBMCs. The CDR3 here is CASSSLTGLLAKNIQYF. In nucleotides, the CDR3 is TGTGCCAGTAGTAGTTTGACAGGGCTTCTAGCCAAAAACATTCAGTACTTC. Full variable domain (outside the CDR3, taken from reference TRBV19 and TRBJ2-4): DGGITQSPKYLFRKEGQNVTLSCEQNLNHDAMYWYRQDPGQGLRLIYYSQIVNDFQKGDIAEGYSVSREKKESFPLTVTSAQKNPTAFYLCASSSLTGLLAKNIQYFGAGTRLSVL.